This paragraph covers one T cell receptor beta chain sequence. These data belong to a study of control samples from healthy donors and cancer patients. Repertoires were generated with immunoSEQ multiplex PCR, while TCRdb's copy carries only in-frame clones and drops some. Of about 150,000 clones in the sample, over 85% were seen once. This CDR3 comprises 14 residues. V lost 2 bases, J lost 2 bases, and 10 bases lay in between. Germline V gives CDR1 SGHRS, CDR2 YFSETQ. The sequence derives from a man between 18 and 35 years old in good health. The sequenced sample consisted of blood. The gene calls are TRBV5-1 and TRBJ2-5; a possible D gene is TRBD1 (5 bases). The CDR3 loop reads CASSLMTDQETQYF. In DNA form, the CDR3 reads TGCGCCAGCAGCTTAATGACAGATCAAGAGACCCAGTACTTC.